The 19 T cell receptor beta chains presented below share a single source sample, sequenced in a study of shared clonotypes between healthy human individuals (dated by TCRdb to 2020 to 2022). The method behind the library was the immunoSEQ multiplex PCR assay. In TCRdb, the immuneACCESS table is reduced to in-frame sequences with V and J assigned. These tables do not hold every clone; where another copy was compared, an unresolved V gene accounts for under half, and the others remain unexplained. The sample data list over 2 million clones, and just under 95% of these were observed just once. About 0.36% of the sample goes to the ten largest clones. Sequencing input: naive CD4+ T cells from PBMCs. Explained via the paper, the cell subset or site label denotes: CD45RA+ positively selected. These TCRs come from a man younger than 30 in good health. Some clones in this sample may be carry-over from other donors' samples.

A note on this clone: Additional DNA sequences in this sample encode the identical CDR3. The chain links TRBV2 to TRBJ1-5; D is unclear. V was trimmed by 0 bases and J by 5 bases, leaving 8 bases between them. The CDR3 runs 14 residues. Germline CDR1 reads SNHLY; CDR2 reads FYNNEI. The CDR3 reads CASSEALRDQPQHF. The CDR3 coding sequence is TGTGCCAGCAGTGAAGCGCTCCGTGATCAGCCCCAGCATTTT.

In the case of this clone: The identical CDR3 is also encoded by other nucleotide sequences in the sample. The rearrangement uses TRBV7-2 and TRBJ1-5; no firm D call. The CDR3 totals 15 residues. Between the trimmed V and J ends, which lost 1 base and 1 base, there was a span of 8 bases. CDR1 and CDR2 (germline): SGHTA, FQGNSA. CDR3 bases: TGTGCCAGCAGCTTAGAGGCAACCAGCAATCAGCCCCAGCATTTT. Translated, it gives CASSLEATSNQPQHF.

This chain links TRBV5-8 with TRBJ1-1; D is undetermined. CDR1 is SGHTS, CDR2 YDEGEE, per germline. The CDR3 loop spans 14 amino acids. Between the trimmed V and J ends, which lost 4 bases and 2 bases, there was a span of 12 bases. The CDR3 nucleotides read TGTGCCAGCAGCCCTGGACCGTATAACACTGAAGCTTTCTTT. Protein: CASSPGPYNTEAFF. The variable domain in full, completed from reference TRBV5-8 and TRBJ1-1, reads EAGVTQSPTHLIKTRGQQATLRCSPISGHTSVYWYQQALGLGLQFLLWYDEGEERNRGNFPPRFSGRQFPNYSSELNVNALELEDSALYLCASSPGPYNTEAFFGQGTRLTVV.

V is TRBV28 and J is TRBJ2-7; TRBD1 matches at 8 bases. V gave up 4 bases and J gave up 6 bases; unmatched junction bases: 14. Germline V gives CDR1 MDHEN, CDR2 SYDVKM. The CDR3 covers 16 residues. DNA of the CDR3: TGTGCCAGCAGTTCCCCTCCCGGACAGGGTTTTTCCGAGCAGTACTTC. Translating gives CASSSPPGQGFSEQYF.

The J gene is TRBJ1-5, the V gene TRBV6-6, with D tentatively TRBD1 (5 bases). Trimming took 0 bases from V and 4 from J, leaving 13 bases between them. Per germline, CDR1 MNHNY and CDR2 SVGAGI (reference sequence). This CDR3 is 16 amino acids long. CDR3 loop: CASSYSVGAGNQPQHF. As DNA, the CDR3 is TGTGCCAGCAGTTACTCGGTAGGGGCCGGTAATCAGCCCCAGCATTTT.

This chain connects TRBV7-2 to TRBJ2-7, with 7 bases fitting TRBD1. The CDR3 has 16 residues. Losses at the gene ends were 4 bases for V and 3 bases for J; bases not matched to a gene: 12. Looked up from germline, CDR1 is SGHTA and CDR2 is FQGNSA. The CDR3 sequence is CASSYGSGQPYYEQYF. CDR3 in DNA: TGTGCCAGCAGCTATGGGTCGGGACAGCCATACTACGAGCAGTACTTC.

This chain uses TRBV28 with TRBJ2-6; D gene unclear. CDR3 length: 14 residues. Trimming shortened V by 5 bases and J by 0 bases, and 5 bases separated the two germline ends. Germline V CDR1 and CDR2: MDHEN, SYDVKM. CDR3 amino acids: CASSAPSGANVLTF. In DNA, the CDR3 is TGTGCCAGCAGTGCCCCCTCTGGGGCCAACGTCCTGACTTTC.

The CDR3 reads CASSLDPRHEQYF. The CDR3 DNA is TGTGCCAGCAGCTTGGACCCTCGGCACGAGCAGTACTTC. The V and J genes are TRBV5-4 and TRBJ2-7; D gene unclear. Germline V lookup: CDR1 SGHNT, CDR2 YYREEE (reference sequence). The CDR3 length is 13 residues. V was pared by 0 bases and J by 5 bases, with 9 bases between.

The genes are TRBV2 and TRBJ2-3; D assignment may be TRBD1 or TRBD2 (5 bases each). CDR1 is SNHLY and CDR2 is FYNNEI in the germline V gene. V gave up 6 bases and J gave up 2 bases, with 18 bases separating them. The CDR3 length is 16 residues. CDR3 loop: CASSLRDGRFTDTQYF. The CDR3 bases are TGTGCCAGCAGCTTACGGGACGGCCGATTCACAGATACGCAGTATTTT.

The V call is TRBV7-2, the J call TRBJ2-1, with 8 bases aligning to TRBD2. J was trimmed by 0 bases and V by 5 bases; bases with no gene match: 6. Per germline, CDR1 SGHTA and CDR2 FQGNSA. The CDR3 length is 16 residues. CDR3 region: CASSPAGTSSYNEQFF. For the CDR3, the DNA is TGTGCCAGCAGCCCAGCCGGGACTAGCTCCTACAATGAGCAGTTCTTC.

This clone was found a few times. The chain recombines TRBV11-2 with TRBJ1-3, with no clear D. V lost 5 bases to trimming and J lost 3 bases, with 11 bases between them. Germline V gene lookup returns CDR1 SGHAT and CDR2 FQNNGV. This CDR3 is 14 amino acids long. CDR3 in DNA: TGTGCCAGCAGCACCGAGTCCTTTGGAAACACCATATATTTT. Translation: CASSTESFGNTIYF.

The chain combines TRBV10-2 with TRBJ2-4; 12 nucleotides match TRBD2. CDR1 WSHSY and CDR2 SAAADI come from the germline V gene. V lost 6 bases and J lost 16; bases outside the gene matches: 16. This CDR3 comprises 15 residues. CDR3 protein: CASRTGLAGPDLEYF. CDR3 nucleotide sequence: TGCGCCAGCAGGACTGGACTAGCGGGACCCGATTTAGAATACTTC.

The chain employs TRBV28 and TRBJ2-2; D may be TRBD1 or TRBD2 (6 bases each). Germline CDR1 reads MDHEN; CDR2 reads SYDVKM. Trimming took 7 bases from V and 0 from J, leaving 18 bases between them. The CDR3 is 17 residues long. The CDR3 reads CASTSSGGTTNTGELFF. CDR3 coding DNA: TGTGCCAGCACTAGTAGCGGAGGGACAACGAACACCGGGGAGCTGTTTTTT.

The J gene is TRBJ2-4, the V gene TRBV7-2, with 13 bases that match TRBD2. This CDR3 comprises 17 residues. Unmatched junction bases numbered 2, after V lost 3 bases and J lost 0 bases. CDR1 SGHTA and CDR2 FQGNSA come from the germline V gene. The CDR3 nucleotides read TGTGCCAGCAGCTTGGGACTAGCGGGACTAGCCAAAAACATTCAGTACTTC. Translated: CASSLGLAGLAKNIQYF. Complete variable domain (other parts from reference TRBV7-2 and TRBJ2-4): GAGVSQSPSNKVTEKGKDVELRCDPISGHTALYWYRQSLGQGLEFLIYFQGNSAPDKSGLPSDRFSAERTGGSVSTLTIQRTQQEDSAVYLCASSLGLAGLAKNIQYFGAGTRLSVL.

The CDR3 coding sequence is TGTGCCAGCAGCCGGACGCCAGGAGCTACGCAGTATTTT. Its translation: CASSRTPGATQYF. This chain uses TRBV7-9 with TRBJ2-3; unclear D gene. This CDR3 spans 13 amino acids. Trimming cost V 5 bases and J 8 bases, with 14 bases left between them. Germline assignment: CDR1 SEHNR and CDR2 FQNEAQ (reference sequence).

The genes are TRBV2 and TRBJ1-4; D is possibly TRBD1 (5 bases). This CDR3 contains 15 residues. V gave up 2 bases and J gave up 10 bases, with 17 bases separating them. Germline CDR1 reads SNHLY; CDR2 reads FYNNEI. Here the CDR3 reads CASSELGTVLGKLFF. CDR3 DNA: TGTGCCAGCAGTGAACTCGGGACGGTTCTCGGAAAACTGTTTTTT.

This chain connects TRBV6-6 to TRBJ2-7; tentatively, D is TRBD2 (7 bases). The V end lost 0 bases, the J end lost 6 bases, and 9 bases lay between the germline ends. The germline V gene encodes CDR1 MNHNY and CDR2 SVGAGI (reference sequence). The CDR3 contains 13 residues. The CDR3 is CASSYSGGLEQYF. The CDR3 coding sequence is TGTGCCAGCAGTTACTCCGGGGGGCTCGAGCAGTACTTC.

V gene TRBV28 combines with J gene TRBJ1-1; 11 bases align to TRBD1. J gave up 1 base and V 5 bases, and 9 bases lay outside the gene matches. Germline lookup yields CDR1 MDHEN and CDR2 SYDVKM. The CDR3 has 17 amino acids. CDR3 in amino acids: CASSSWTGGRRNTEAFF. CDR3 DNA: TGTGCCAGCAGTAGTTGGACAGGGGGCCGGAGGAACACTGAAGCTTTCTTT. Combining the CDR3 with reference TRBV28 and TRBJ1-1 gives the whole variable domain DVKVTQSSRYLVKRTGEKVFLECVQDMDHENMFWYRQDPGLGLRLIYFSYDVKMKEKGDIPEGYSVSREKKERFSLILESASTNQTSMYLCASSSWTGGRRNTEAFFGQGTRLTVV.

J is TRBJ1-1 and V is TRBV6-5; 7 positions agree with TRBD1. This CDR3 is 13 amino acids long. V lost 6 bases, J lost 4 bases, and 5 bases stayed unmatched. Looked up from germline, CDR1 is MNHEY and CDR2 is SVGAGI. The CDR3 is CASRGGWGTEAFF. The CDR3, as DNA: TGTGCCAGCAGAGGGGGCTGGGGCACTGAAGCTTTCTTT.